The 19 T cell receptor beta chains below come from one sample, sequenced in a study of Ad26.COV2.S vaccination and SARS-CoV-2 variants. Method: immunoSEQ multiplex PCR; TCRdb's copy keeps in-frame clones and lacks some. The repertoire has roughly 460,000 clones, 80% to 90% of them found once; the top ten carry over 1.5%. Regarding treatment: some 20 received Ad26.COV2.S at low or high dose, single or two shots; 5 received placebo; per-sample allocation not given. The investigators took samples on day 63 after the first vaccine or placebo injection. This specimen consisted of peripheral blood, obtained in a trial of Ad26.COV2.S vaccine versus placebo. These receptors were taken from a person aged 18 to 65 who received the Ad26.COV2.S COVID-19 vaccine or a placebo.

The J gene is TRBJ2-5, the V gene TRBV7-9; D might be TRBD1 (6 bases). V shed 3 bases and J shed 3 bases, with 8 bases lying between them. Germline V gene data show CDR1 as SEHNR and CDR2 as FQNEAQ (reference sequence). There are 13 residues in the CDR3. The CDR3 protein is CASSFRDKETQYF. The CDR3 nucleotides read TGTGCCAGCAGCTTTCGGGACAAAGAGACCCAGTACTTC.

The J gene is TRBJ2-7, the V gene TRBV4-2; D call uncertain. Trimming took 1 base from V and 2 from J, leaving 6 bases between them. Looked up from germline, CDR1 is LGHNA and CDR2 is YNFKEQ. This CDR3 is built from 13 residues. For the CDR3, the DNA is TGTGCCAGCAGCCAAGTAGTAGCCTACGAGCAGTACTTC. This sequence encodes CASSQVVAYEQYF.

The CDR3 sequence: CASRDGRSDYEQYF. The CDR3 bases are TGTGCCAGCAGGGACGGACGTTCCGACTACGAGCAGTACTTC. V gene TRBV7-2 combines with J gene TRBJ2-7; D gene ambiguous. Germline V gene data show CDR1 as SGHTA and CDR2 as FQGNSA. The V end was cut by 6 bases, the J end by 3 bases, with 15 bases between. The CDR3 contains 14 residues. The variable domain in full, with the rest retrieved from reference TRBV7-2 and TRBJ2-7, is GAGVSQSPSNKVTEKGKDVELRCDPISGHTALYWYRQSLGQGLEFLIYFQGNSAPDKSGLPSDRFSAERTGGSVSTLTIQRTQQEDSAVYLCASRDGRSDYEQYFGPGTRLTVT.

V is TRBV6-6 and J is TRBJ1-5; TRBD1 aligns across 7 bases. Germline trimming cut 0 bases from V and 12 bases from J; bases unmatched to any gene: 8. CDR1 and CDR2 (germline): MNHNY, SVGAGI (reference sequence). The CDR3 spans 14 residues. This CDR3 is CASSYSDREDDQHF. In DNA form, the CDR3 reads TGTGCCAGCAGTTACTCAGACAGGGAAGACGACCAGCATTTT.

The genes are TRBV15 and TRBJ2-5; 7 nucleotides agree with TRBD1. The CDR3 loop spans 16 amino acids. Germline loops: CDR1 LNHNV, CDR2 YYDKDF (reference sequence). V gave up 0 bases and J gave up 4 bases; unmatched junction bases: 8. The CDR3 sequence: CATSRDRGLTSETQYF. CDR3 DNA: TGTGCCACCAGCAGAGATAGGGGGCTCACTTCAGAGACCCAGTACTTC.

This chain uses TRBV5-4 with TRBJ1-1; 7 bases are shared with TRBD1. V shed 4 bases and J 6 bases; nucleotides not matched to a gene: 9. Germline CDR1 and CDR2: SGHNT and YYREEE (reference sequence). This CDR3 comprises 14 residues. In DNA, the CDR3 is TGTGCCAGCAGCACCCCGACAGGGCTGGCTGAAGCTTTCTTT. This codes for CASSTPTGLAEAFF.

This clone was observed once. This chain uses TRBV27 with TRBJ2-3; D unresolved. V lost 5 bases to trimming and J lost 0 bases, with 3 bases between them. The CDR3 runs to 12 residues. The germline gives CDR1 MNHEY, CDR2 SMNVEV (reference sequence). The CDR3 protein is CASSDSTDTQYF. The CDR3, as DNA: TGTGCCAGCAGTGATAGCACAGATACGCAGTATTTT.

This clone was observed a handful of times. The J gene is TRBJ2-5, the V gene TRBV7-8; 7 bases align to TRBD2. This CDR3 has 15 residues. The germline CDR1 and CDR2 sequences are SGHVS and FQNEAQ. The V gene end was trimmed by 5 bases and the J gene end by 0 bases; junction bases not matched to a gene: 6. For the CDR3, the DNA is TGTGCCAGCAGCCCTCGGGGGGTAGACCAAGAGACCCAGTACTTC. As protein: CASSPRGVDQETQYF.

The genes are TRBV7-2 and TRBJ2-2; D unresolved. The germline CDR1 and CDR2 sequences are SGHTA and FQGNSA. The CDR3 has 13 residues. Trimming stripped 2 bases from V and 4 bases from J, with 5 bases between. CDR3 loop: CASSLSGTGELFF. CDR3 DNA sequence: TGTGCCAGCAGCTTATCAGGCACCGGGGAGCTGTTTTTT.

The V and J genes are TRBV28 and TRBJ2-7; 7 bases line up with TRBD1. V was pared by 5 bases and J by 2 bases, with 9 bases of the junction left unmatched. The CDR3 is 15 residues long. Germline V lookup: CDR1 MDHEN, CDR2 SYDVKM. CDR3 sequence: CASSAPGQPTYEQYF. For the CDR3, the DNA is TGTGCCAGCAGTGCTCCGGGACAGCCTACCTACGAGCAGTACTTC.

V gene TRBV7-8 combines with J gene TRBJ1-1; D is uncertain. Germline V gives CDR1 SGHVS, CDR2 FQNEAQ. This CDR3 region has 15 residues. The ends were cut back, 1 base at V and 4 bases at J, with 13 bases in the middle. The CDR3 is CASSLVPGGSTEAFF. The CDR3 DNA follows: TGTGCCAGCAGCTTAGTCCCAGGAGGGTCCACTGAAGCTTTCTTT.

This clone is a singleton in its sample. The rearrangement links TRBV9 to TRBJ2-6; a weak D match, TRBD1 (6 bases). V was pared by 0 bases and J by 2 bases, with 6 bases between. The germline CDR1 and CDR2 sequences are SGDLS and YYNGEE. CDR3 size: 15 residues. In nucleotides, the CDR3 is TGTGCCAGCAGCGTAGGACAGGCTGGGGCCAACGTCCTGACTTTC. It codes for CASSVGQAGANVLTF.

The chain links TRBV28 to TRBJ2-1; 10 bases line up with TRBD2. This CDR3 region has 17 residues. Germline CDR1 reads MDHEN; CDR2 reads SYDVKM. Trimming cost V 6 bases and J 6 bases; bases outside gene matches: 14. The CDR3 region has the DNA TGTGCCAGCAGGGCGGCAATTGGGAGCGGGAGGGTCAATGAGCAGTTCTTC. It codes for CASRAAIGSGRVNEQFF. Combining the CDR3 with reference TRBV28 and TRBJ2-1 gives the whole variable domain DVKVTQSSRYLVKRTGEKVFLECVQDMDHENMFWYRQDPGLGLRLIYFSYDVKMKEKGDIPEGYSVSREKKERFSLILESASTNQTSMYLCASRAAIGSGRVNEQFFGPGTRLTVL.

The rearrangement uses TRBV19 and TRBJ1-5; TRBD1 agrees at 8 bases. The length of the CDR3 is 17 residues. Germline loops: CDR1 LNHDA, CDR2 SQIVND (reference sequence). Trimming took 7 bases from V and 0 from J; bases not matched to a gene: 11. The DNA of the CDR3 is TGTGCCAGTACCAACGGAGGGACAGGAGATAGCAATCAGCCCCAGCATTTT. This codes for CASTNGGTGDSNQPQHF.

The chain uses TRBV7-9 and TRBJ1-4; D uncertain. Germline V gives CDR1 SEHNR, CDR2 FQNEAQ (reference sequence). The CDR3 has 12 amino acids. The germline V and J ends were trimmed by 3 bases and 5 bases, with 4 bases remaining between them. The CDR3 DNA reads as TGTGCCAGCAGCTTTGAAAATGAAAAACTGTTTTTT. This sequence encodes CASSFENEKLFF.

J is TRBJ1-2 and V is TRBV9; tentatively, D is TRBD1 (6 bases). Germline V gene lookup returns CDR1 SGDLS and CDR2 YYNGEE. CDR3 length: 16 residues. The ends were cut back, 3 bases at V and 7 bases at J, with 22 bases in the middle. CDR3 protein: CASSALPPGTSGGYTF. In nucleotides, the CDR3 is TGTGCCAGCAGCGCCCTCCCACCCGGGACATCGGGTGGCTACACCTTC.

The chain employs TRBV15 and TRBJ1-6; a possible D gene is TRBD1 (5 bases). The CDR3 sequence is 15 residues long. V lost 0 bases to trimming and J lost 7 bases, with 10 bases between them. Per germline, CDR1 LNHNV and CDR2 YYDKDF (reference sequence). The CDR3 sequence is CATSREGRSNSPLHF. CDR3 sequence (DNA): TGTGCCACCAGCAGAGAGGGACGGAGCAATTCACCCCTCCACTTT.

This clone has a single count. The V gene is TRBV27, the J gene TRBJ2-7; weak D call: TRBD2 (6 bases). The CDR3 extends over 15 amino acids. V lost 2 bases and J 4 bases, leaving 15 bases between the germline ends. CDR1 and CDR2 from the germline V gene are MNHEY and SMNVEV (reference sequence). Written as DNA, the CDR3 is TGTGCCAGCAGTTTACAAAGGGGAGGTGCGTACGAGCAGTACTTC. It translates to CASSLQRGGAYEQYF.

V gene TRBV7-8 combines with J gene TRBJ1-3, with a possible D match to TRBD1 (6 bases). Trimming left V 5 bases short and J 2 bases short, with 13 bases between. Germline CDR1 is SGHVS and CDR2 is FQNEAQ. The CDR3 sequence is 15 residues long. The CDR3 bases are TGTGCCAGCAGCAGGCAGGGGCCCCCTGGAAACACCATATATTTT. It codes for CASSRQGPPGNTIYF.